This T cell receptor (beta chain) was retrieved from a study of CD8 T cells in Susac syndrome. Peripheral blood CD8+ and CD4+ T cells were profiled by TCR beta sequencing. TEMRA cells were enriched by FACS, and CD4+ and CD8+ T cells were negatively isolated. With 4 bases removed from V and 5 bases from J, the gap between germline ends came to 9 bases. Germline assignment: CDR1 LGHDT and CDR2 YNNKEL (reference sequence). The CDR3 consists of 13 residues. RNA amounts of about 0.5 to 1 ug underwent reverse transcription with random hexamers. TCR beta CDR3 was amplified by immunoSEQ covering 54 Vbeta and 13 Jbeta. TCRdb used MiXCR to reprocess the immunoSEQ multiplex PCR reads, holding one entry per CDR3 protein. The repertoire includes 180,000 or so distinct CDR3 sequences, 85% to 95% of them detected once, and over 0.08% sits in the top ten.

V is TRBV3-1 and J is TRBJ2-1; the D call may be TRBD1 or TRBD2 (5 bases each). Sequenced sample: CD4+ T cells from PBMCs. The sequence was obtained from a human donor in good health. CDR3: CASSLLGDNEQFF. DNA for the CDR3: TGTGCCAGCAGCCTACTAGGGGACAATGAGCAGTTCTTC.